The 3 T cell receptor beta chains in this list originate from one sample, sequenced in a study of T cell responses to AZD1222 COVID-19 vaccine. Here immunoSEQ multiplex PCR was the method, and the copy in TCRdb shows in-frame clones only, minus some. The data show 170,000 or so clones, with about nine tenths seen just once and approximately 2.8% held by the top ten. The material was peripheral blood, obtained on day 0 of AZD1222 vaccination. All receptors derive from an adult in good health.

This chain joins TRBV6-5 and TRBJ2-6; 7 bases line up with TRBD1. In germline, CDR1 is MNHEY, CDR2 SVGAGI. This CDR3 spans 15 amino acids. The ends lost 6 bases at V and 2 bases at J; junction bases unmatched: 4. The CDR3 bases are TGTGCCAGCAGCGCTGGGACAGCTGGGGCCAACGTCCTGACTTTC. Its translation is CASSAGTAGANVLTF.

The rearrangement uses TRBV29-1 and TRBJ2-2, with TRBD1 matching over 9 bases. V lost 5 bases and J lost 0; bases outside the gene matches: 7. Germline V gene sequence: CDR1 SQVTM, CDR2 ANQGSEA. The CDR3 has 16 residues. In nucleotides, the CDR3 is TGCAGCGTTTGGGACAGGGTGGGAACGAACACCGGGGAGCTGTTTTTT. Amino acid sequence: CSVWDRVGTNTGELFF.

The gene calls are TRBV5-6 and TRBJ2-5, with 10 positions matching TRBD2. V shed 4 bases and J 5 bases; nucleotides not matched to a gene: 8. The CDR3 loop spans 15 amino acids. Per the germline V gene, CDR1 is SGHDT and CDR2 is YYEEEE. CDR3 loop: CASSRMAAGGETQYF. The CDR3 region has the DNA TGTGCCAGCAGCCGAATGGCAGCGGGGGGGGAGACCCAGTACTTC.